This TCR beta chain was identified in a study of blood T cells in healthy people across ages (dated by TCRdb to 2013 to 2016). Looking at the study overall: In model experiments, template switching captured about one uniquely barcoded TCR beta cDNA molecule for every two T cells. Using deep sequencing normalized with unique cDNA molecular identifiers, the study measured how TCR beta repertoire diversity changes with age. Donors were grouped into four age groups: young (average approximately 16 years), middle-aged (approximately 41), aged (62) and long-lived (just over 80). Donors of different ages were randomly distributed across sequencing lanes to avoid experimental bias. Using the same blood draw, the study looked at two additional independent replicas of 1 million unique cDNA reads for two donors, one aged 18 to 30 and the other aged 80 or older.

The roughly 39 donors, aged about 6 to 95 years, were systemically healthy Caucasian individuals from Russia. Around 10 milliliters of peripheral blood were collected from each donor into EDTA-treated Vacutainer tubes. Ficoll-Paque density-gradient centrifugation was used to isolate PBMCs, with at least 6.5 million per sample. Trizol reagent was used to extract total RNA from the PBMCs, yielding at least 6 micrograms per sample. For every donor, flow cytometry on a PBMC aliquot measured the percentage of naive CD45RAhigh/CD27high T cells. Points the paper makes about the study in general: Total diversity estimates from one million sequenced T cells were considered lower bounds and underestimates. Because profiling used bulk unsorted PBMCs, naive and antigen-experienced compartments could not be compared conclusively. Observed TCR beta diversity correlated strongly with the percentage of naive T cells measured by flow cytometry. Compared with the aged group, the long-lived group had more naive CD4+ T cells, fewer expanded clones and increased TCR diversity, suggesting age selection. Because donor CMV infection status was unknown, age-related changes in expanded clonotypes were potentially confounded. Observed TCR beta diversity per million T cells fell roughly linearly with age, and a significant reduction was already apparent by age around 40.

Receptor amplification or capture employed 5' RACE. This sample was sequenced with an Illumina HiSeq 2500. A second 7 to 11 cycle PCR used a sample-barcoded 5' primer and a J-beta primer mix. Each TCR beta cDNA molecule received a unique molecular identifier from a template-switch 5' adaptor carrying 12 random nucleotides. Each sample yielded at least 2.5 million CDR3-containing paired-end reads. First-strand cDNA was synthesized from all RNA with the Mint cDNA synthesis kit, primed by a TRBC-specific oligonucleotide. After uracil-DNA glycosylase treatment, a first 18-cycle PCR used universal primers M1SS and BC2_uni_R on all cDNA. In the original analysis: Normalization of each sample was performed by random selection of 1 million high-quality reads, each carrying a distinct molecular identifier. Instead of being binned into consensus sequences, reads that shared molecular identifiers were thrown out. MiTCR, set to a Q25 quality threshold and the strictest error-elimination algorithm, was used for CDR3 identification, clonotype clustering and error correction. A nonparametric unseen species model using Euler transformation provided a lower-bound estimate of total TCR beta diversity. TCRdb trimmed the raw reads at Q25, called clones with MiXCR and kept productive beta chains. Identical CDR3 protein sequences are pooled into one entry, listed with their most common genes and DNA. The V and J calls here are based on TCRdb, not the publication. Recorded for this sample are 910,000 or so distinct CDR3 sequences; roughly 50% of them occurred a single time. The leading ten clones occupy around a fifth of the sample.

Concerning this clonotype itself: It has no known antigen specificity. Per-nucleotide qualities are absent, and no much larger clonotype sits a single base away.

Per the germline V gene, SNHLY is the CDR1 and FYNNEI is the CDR2. Measured from the cysteine to the phenylalanine, the CDR3 is 17 residues long. Only the CDR3 region is kept as DNA, spanning 51 bases read in frame from base 1. Clipping removes 7 bases from V and 4 bases from J, with 12 as the unmatched junction base count. This receptor chain uses TRBV2 and TRBJ2-6, with 8 bases aligning to TRBD1. Sequenced material: blood. This receptor was obtained from a woman aged 60-75 years in good health. The CDR3 protein: CASTGRTGNTGANVLTF. The sequenced DNA: TGTGCCAGCACCGGAAGGACAGGGAACACCGGGGCCAACGTCCTGACTTTC. Full variable domain (CDR3 extended with the reference TRBV2 and TRBJ2-6 proteins): EPEVTQTPSHQVTQMGQEVILRCVPISNHLYFYWYRQILGQKVEFLVSFYNNEISEKSEIFDDQFSVERPDGSNFTLKIRSTKLEDSAMYFCASTGRTGNTGANVLTFGAGSRLTVL.